This T cell receptor (beta chain) appears in the sequencing data of a study of T-cell memory formation after mild COVID-19 (dated by TCRdb to the early 2020s). With respect to the entire study: TCR sequence clusters from the two donors were found to be largely donor specific. Longitudinal TCRalpha and TCRbeta repertoire sequencing tracked T-cell clones expanding and contracting after mild COVID-19 in two donors. The cohort was made up of two young adult volunteers, one female and one male, who were previously healthy. The paper as a whole reports these results and caveats: SARS-CoV-2 specificity was not confirmed for the second-wave clones peaking on day 37. The study covered only a couple of mild cases, and larger cohorts including severe cases with pre-infection samples were considered necessary. Some responding clones were detected in pre-infection memory, suggesting pre-existing cross-reactive memory T cells joined the SARS-CoV-2 response. Clones that contracted from day 15 to 85 showed balanced CD4/CD8 phenotypes, whereas a second wave of clones that expanded from day 15 to 37 leaned towards CD4+. Contracting CD4+ clones appeared mostly in the CM and EM memory subsets, whereas CD8+ clones were enriched in EMRA.

Relative to germline, V is 7 bases shorter and J is 7 bases shorter, with 19 bases between their ends. Taken from cysteine to phenylalanine, the CDR3 has 15 residues. The sequence is cut down to CDR3 DNA, 45 bases in frame from base 1. The reads were generated on an Illumina NovaSeq 6000. cDNA libraries for TCRalpha and TCRbeta were prepared by 5'RACE using constant-segment primers, with sample barcodes and unique molecular identifiers added. RNA was extracted from every sample with Trizol reagent. Libraries were amplified in two PCR steps, with a second sample barcode and Illumina TruSeq adapters added in the second step. The libraries were sequenced on an Illumina NovaSeq using 2 x 150 bp paired-end reads. For the original study's pipeline: The reads were demultiplexed and collapsed into UMI-guided consensus sequences using migec v1.2.7. With mixcr v2.1.11, UMI consensuses were aligned to TRA and TRB V and J templates and assembled into clonotypes. A clonotype was counted as expanded or contracted only when both edgeR and NoisET called the clonotype significant, with the noise models trained on biological replicates. For edgeR calls, the cutoffs were a false discovery rate-adjusted p below 0.01 and a log2 fold-change threshold of 1. As an exploratory analysis of dynamics, PCA with hierarchical clustering was applied to max-normalized trajectories of the 1000 most abundant clonotypes. Separately sequenced CD4+ and CD8+ repertoires were used to assign the CD4 or CD8 phenotype of responding clones. Through fastp at Q25 and MiXCR, TCRdb rebuilt clones from the public reads, retaining in-frame beta chains. Every CDR3 protein is listed once, alongside the most common genes and DNA of its rows. The V and J calls, along with clone size, are taken from TCRdb and not from the paper's own processing. The sample contains 90,000 to 120,000 distinct CDR3 sequences, 13% to 15% of them found a single time. Roughly 40% of the sample rests with the top ten.

PBMCs were isolated by Ficoll-Paque density gradient centrifugation. This clonotype showed up just once. This receptor's antigen is unknown. Base qualities are not provided; no much larger clone lies one nucleotide away. One read is thin evidence. This TCR was recovered from a young man who had mild COVID-19 (a few samples of this study predate the infection). The sample titles of this study are shuffled in the database, so cell type and time point are left out; the donor was told from shared clones. The sample comprised PBMCs or a T cell subset sorted from them (not recorded which). The chain was built from TRBV12-3 or TRBV12-4 and TRBJ2-2, and perhaps TRBD2 as D gene, on 6 matching bases. CDR3 sequence: CASTPGLTVFGELFF. In nucleotides, the sequence is TGTGCCAGCACCCCGGGACTTACGGTCTTCGGGGAGCTGTTTTTT.